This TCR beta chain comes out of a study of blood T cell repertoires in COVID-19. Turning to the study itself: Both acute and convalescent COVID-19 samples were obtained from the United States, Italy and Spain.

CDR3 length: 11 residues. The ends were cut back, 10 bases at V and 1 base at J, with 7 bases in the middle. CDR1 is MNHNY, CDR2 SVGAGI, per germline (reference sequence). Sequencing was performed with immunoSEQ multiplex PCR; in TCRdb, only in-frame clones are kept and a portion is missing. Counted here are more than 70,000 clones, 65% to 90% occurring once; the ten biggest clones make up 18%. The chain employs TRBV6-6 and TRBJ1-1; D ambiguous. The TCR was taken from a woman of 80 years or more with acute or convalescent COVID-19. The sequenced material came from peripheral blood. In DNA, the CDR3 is TGTGCCACCGGAGCGAACACTGAAGCTTTCTTT. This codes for CATGANTEAFF.